Each of the 2 T cell receptor beta chains below was sequenced from the same sample in a study of T cell responses to AZD1222 COVID-19 vaccine. Measured with immunoSEQ multiplex PCR; TCRdb has only the in-frame clones, and not every one. Of roughly 120,000 clones detected, 80% to 90% appear once; the ten largest clones hold over 8%. The specimen was peripheral blood, collected on day 0 of AZD1222 vaccination. The receptors originated from an adult in good health.

This rearrangement joins TRBV29-1 to TRBJ1-3, with D perhaps TRBD1 (5 bases). The V gene lost 4 bases and the J gene lost 4 bases, with 14 bases spanning the gap. CDR1 is SQVTM and CDR2 is ANQGSEA in the germline V gene. This CDR3 is built from 14 residues. The CDR3 here is CSVGDVTGGNTIYF. DNA for the CDR3: TGCAGCGTTGGGGACGTAACTGGAGGAAACACCATATATTTT.

V and J are TRBV11-3 and TRBJ2-1; D gene unclear. There are 13 residues in the CDR3. The V gene lost 3 bases and the J gene lost 9 bases, with 12 bases spanning the gap. CDR1 and CDR2 from the germline V gene are SGHNT and YENEEA. DNA for the CDR3: TGTGCCAGCAGCTTTAGTTCCGTCCTTGAGCAGTTCTTC. This sequence encodes CASSFSSVLEQFF.